Given below is one T cell receptor (beta chain) in context. Not enrolled were patients with uncontrolled infection, other autoimmune disease, pregnancy or lactation. Diagnoses rested on clinical symptoms, serum thyroxine and TRAb, thyroid ultrasound and orbital computed tomography. The data were taken from a study of T cells in Graves' hyperthyroidism and ophthalmopathy. The CDR3 regions of TCR beta were amplified from RNA transcripts. HTBI primers drove first-round RT-PCR of the TCR CDR3. TCRdb analysed the multiplex PCR reads with MiXCR anew, one entry per CDR3 protein. The sample includes approximately 560,000 distinct CDR3 sequences, approximately 15% of them seen just once. This sequence originates from a woman under 40 with Graves' hyperthyroidism. Sample: blood.

The CDR3 region has the DNA TGTGCCAGCAGCTTGGGAGCATTGGTGGATGGCAATCAGCCCCAGCATTTT. Its protein product is CASSLGALVDGNQPQHF. This chain joins TRBV5-6 and TRBJ1-5; D not certain. This CDR3 is built from 17 residues. Between the trimmed V and J ends, which lost 0 bases and 2 bases, there was a span of 15 bases. CDR1 is SGHDT and CDR2 is YYEEEE in the germline V gene.